This T cell receptor (beta chain) was retrieved from a study of blood T cell repertoires in COVID-19. Study-level information: The United States, Italy and Spain supplied acute and convalescent COVID-19 samples. Nucleic acid was either cDNA or gDNA, and it came from T cells, B-cell-depleted T cells, or PBMCs.

Original analysis: It was from reference gene primer amplification that nucleated cell counts were estimated. Clones were sequenced by immunoSEQ multiplex PCR, and TCRdb holds only the in-frame ones, with some missing. Clonal size and the V and J genes are those of that table, whereas D and trimming came from the DNA. The repertoire includes 110,000 or so clones, roughly 84% of them detected once, and 3.9% sits in the top ten. Trimming removed 4 bases from V and 6 bases from J, with 12 bases in between. CDR1 is GTSNPN and CDR2 is SVGIG in the germline V gene (reference sequence). The CDR3 sequence is 12 residues long.

This rearrangement joins TRBV30 to TRBJ1-2, with D maybe TRBD1 (6 bases). The TCR originated in a man aged 60 to 69 with acute or convalescent COVID-19. What was sequenced was peripheral blood. The DNA of the CDR3 is TGTGCCTGGACGGGGGGGGGCGATGGCTACACCTTC. Its protein product is CAWTGGGDGYTF.